One T cell receptor beta chain is described in this entry. Its matching antigen is unknown. Profiled with immunoSEQ multiplex PCR; TCRdb holds only in-frame clones, not every one. The sample yields about 59,000 clones, 80% to 85% seen once. Germline loops: CDR1 SGHAT, CDR2 FQNNGV. The CDR3 is 14 residues long. V gave up 1 base and J gave up 1 base, with 7 bases separating them. This record comes from a study of OX40 agonist ivuxolimab in advanced cancers. For the study at large: Patients got intravenous ivuxolimab at 0.01 to 10 mg/kg every 2 weeks. Previous treatment with anti-PD-1, anti-PD-L1 or anti-CTLA-4 therapy was allowed; about 40% had received some.

General study findings and limits: Circulating CD4+ and CD8+ T cells showed clonal expansion by week 6 at 0.1 to 3.0 mg/kg. Among the lowest peripheral clonal expansion occurred in 0.1-3.0 mg/kg partial responders.

Sequences were derived from CD4+ or CD8+ T cells sorted from blood, sampled in a trial of the OX40 agonist ivuxolimab. The receptor's source is an adult with an advanced solid tumor such as melanoma, head and neck, liver or kidney cancer. V usage is TRBV11-2 and J usage is TRBJ1-1, with D tentatively TRBD1 (6 bases). The DNA for the CDR3 is TGTGCCAGCAGCTTAGCAGGGGCGAACACTGAAGCTTTCTTT. Its protein is CASSLAGANTEAFF.